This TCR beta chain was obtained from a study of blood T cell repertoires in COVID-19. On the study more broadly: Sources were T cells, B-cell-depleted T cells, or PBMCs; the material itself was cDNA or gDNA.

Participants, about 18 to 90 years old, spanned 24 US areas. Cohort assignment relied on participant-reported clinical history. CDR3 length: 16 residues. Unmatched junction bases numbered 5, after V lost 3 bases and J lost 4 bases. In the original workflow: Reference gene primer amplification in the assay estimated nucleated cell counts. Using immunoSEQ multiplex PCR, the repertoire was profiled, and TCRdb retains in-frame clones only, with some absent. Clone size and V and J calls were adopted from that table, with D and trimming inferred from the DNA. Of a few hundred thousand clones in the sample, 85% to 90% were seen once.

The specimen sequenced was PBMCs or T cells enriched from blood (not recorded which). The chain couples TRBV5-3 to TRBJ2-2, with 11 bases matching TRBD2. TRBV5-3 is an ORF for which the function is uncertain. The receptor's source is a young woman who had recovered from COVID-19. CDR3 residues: CARSYPGTSGTGELFF. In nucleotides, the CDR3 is TGTGCCAGAAGCTATCCGGGGACTAGCGGCACCGGGGAGCTGTTTTTT.